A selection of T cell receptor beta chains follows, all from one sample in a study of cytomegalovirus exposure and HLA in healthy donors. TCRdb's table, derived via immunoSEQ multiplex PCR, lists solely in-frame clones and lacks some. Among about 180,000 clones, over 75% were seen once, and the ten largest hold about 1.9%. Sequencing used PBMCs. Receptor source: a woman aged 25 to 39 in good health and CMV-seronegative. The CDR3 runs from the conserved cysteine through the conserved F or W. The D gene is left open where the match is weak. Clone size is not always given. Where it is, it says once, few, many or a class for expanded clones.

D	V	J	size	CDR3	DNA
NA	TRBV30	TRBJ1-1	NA	CAWSAGGANTEAFF	TGTGCCTGGAGTGCGGGGGGCGCGAACACTGAAGCTTTCTTT
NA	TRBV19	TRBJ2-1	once	CASSRGPYNEQFF	TGTGCCAGTAGTCGCGGGCCCTACAATGAGCAGTTCTTC
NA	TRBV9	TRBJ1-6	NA	CASSSSGNSPLHF	TGTGCCAGCAGCTCTAGCGGTAATTCACCCCTCCACTTT
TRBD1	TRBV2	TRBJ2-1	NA	CASGGGQGPYNEQFF	TGTGCCAGCGGGGGAGGACAGGGGCCCTACAATGAGCAGTTCTTC
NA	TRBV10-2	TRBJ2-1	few	CASSGDWQNEQFF	TGCGCCAGCAGTGGAGACTGGCAGAATGAGCAGTTCTTC
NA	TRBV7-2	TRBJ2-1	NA	CASSLILSREQFF	TGTGCCAGCAGCTTAATTCTTTCCCGTGAGCAGTTCTTC
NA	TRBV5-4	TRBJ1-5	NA	CASSPPGLSNQPQHF	TGTGCCAGCAGCCCCCCCGGGTTAAGCAATCAGCCCCAGCATTTT
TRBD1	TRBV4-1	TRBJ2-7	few	CASSQGTTGGYEQYF	TGCGCCAGCAGCCAAGGGACGACAGGGGGATACGAGCAGTACTTC
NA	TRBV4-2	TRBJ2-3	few	CASTTLGLPGTDTQYF	TGTGCCAGCACCACTTTAGGACTCCCCGGAACAGATACGCAGTATTTT
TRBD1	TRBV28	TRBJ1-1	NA	CASTRTGNTEAFF	TGTGCCAGCACCCGGACAGGAAACACTGAAGCTTTCTTT
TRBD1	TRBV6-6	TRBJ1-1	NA	CASSLPGTGVNTEAFF	TGTGCCAGCAGTCTTCCAGGGACAGGGGTGAACACTGAAGCTTTCTTT
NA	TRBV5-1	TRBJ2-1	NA	CASSLEVLGSSYNEQFF	TGCGCCAGCAGCTTGGAAGTTCTGGGGAGCTCCTACAATGAGCAGTTCTTC
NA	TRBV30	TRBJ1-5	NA	CAWSVRGMGLGSNQPQHF	TGTGCCTGGAGTGTAAGGGGTATGGGGCTCGGTAGCAATCAGCCCCAGCATTTT
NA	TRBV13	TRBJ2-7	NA	CASSLGRYEQYF	TGTGCCAGCAGCTTAGGCCGGTACGAGCAGTACTTC
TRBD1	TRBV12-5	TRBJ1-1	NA	CASGLGGQGARNTEAFF	TGTGCTAGTGGTTTGGGCGGACAGGGGGCTCGGAACACTGAAGCTTTCTTT
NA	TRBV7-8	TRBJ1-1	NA	CASRQRLRDTEAFF	TGTGCCAGCAGACAACGTCTACGGGATACTGAAGCTTTCTTT
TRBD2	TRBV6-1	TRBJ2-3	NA	CASSEPGGASTDTQYF	TGTGCCAGCAGTGAGCCGGGGGGGGCTAGCACAGATACGCAGTATTTT
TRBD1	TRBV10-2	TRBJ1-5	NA	CASSEGQGGNQPQHF	TGCGCCAGCAGTGAAGGACAGGGAGGCAATCAGCCCCAGCATTTT
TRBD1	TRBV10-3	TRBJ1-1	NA	CAISESPRQGNTEAFF	TGTGCCATCAGTGAGTCCCCACGACAGGGGAACACTGAAGCTTTCTTT
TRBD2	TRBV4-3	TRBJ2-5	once	CASSQVARGGRWETQYF	TGCGCCAGCAGCCAAGTAGCGCGGGGGGGACGGTGGGAGACCCAGTACTTC
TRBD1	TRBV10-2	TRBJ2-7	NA	CASSADADREFRAAYEQYF	TGCGCCAGCAGCGCGGATGCGGACAGGGAATTTCGTGCTGCCTACGAGCAGTACTTC
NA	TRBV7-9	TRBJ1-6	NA	CASSAPSIRGSPLHF	TGTGCCAGCAGCGCACCGTCCATCCGGGGTTCACCCCTCCACTTT
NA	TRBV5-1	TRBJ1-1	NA	CASSLAFGRGEAFF	TGCGCCAGCAGCTTGGCCTTCGGACGGGGTGAAGCTTTCTTT
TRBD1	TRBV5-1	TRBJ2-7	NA	CASSLEPGQGAYEQYF	TGCGCCAGCAGCTTGGAACCGGGACAGGGGGCCTACGAGCAGTACTTC